This TCR beta chain derives from a study of blood T cell repertoires in COVID-19. About the study: Material from acute and convalescent COVID-19 was sourced from the United States, Italy and Spain.

Using immunoSEQ multiplex PCR, the repertoire was profiled, and TCRdb retains in-frame clones only, with some absent. The sample carries roughly 34,000 clones, around 87% recorded once. The clonotype originates from a man aged 80 or over with active COVID-19. What was sequenced was peripheral blood.

CDR3: CASSKDARIYNEQFF. CDR3 in DNA: TGTGCCAGCAGCAAAGATGCTAGAATATACAATGAGCAGTTCTTC. V gene TRBV21-1 combines with J gene TRBJ2-1; the table's TRBD2 call for D was not verified on the DNA. TRBV21-1 is reported as a pseudogene. This CDR3 has 15 residues.